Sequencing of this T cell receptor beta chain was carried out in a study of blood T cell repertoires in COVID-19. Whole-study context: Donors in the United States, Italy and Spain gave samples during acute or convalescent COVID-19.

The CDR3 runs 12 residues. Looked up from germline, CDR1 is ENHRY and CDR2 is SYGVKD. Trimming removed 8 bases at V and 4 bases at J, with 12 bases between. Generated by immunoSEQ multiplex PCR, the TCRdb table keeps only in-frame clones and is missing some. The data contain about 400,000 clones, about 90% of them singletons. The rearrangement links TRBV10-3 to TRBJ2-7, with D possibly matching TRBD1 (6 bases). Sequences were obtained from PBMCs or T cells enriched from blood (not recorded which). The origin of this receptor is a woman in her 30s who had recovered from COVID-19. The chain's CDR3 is CAIRTENYEQYF. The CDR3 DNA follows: TGTGCCATCCGGACAGAGAATTACGAGCAGTACTTC.